This is a list of T cell receptor beta chains from one sample in a study of blood T cells in healthy people across ages. TCRdb reprocessed the 5' RACE reads via MiXCR and lists one record per CDR3 protein. The sample records some 640,000 distinct CDR3 sequences, approximately 30% being singletons. The sample consisted of blood. The receptors stem from a woman aged 80 or older in good health. CDR3s include the opening cysteine and the closing phenylalanine or tryptophan. A D gene is named only where the DNA matches it firmly. The listing skips clone size in some rows; elsewhere it reads once, few, many or a size class.

CSAPGTGGNEQFF,TGCAGTGCACCCGGGACAGGGGGCAATGAGCAGTTCTTC,TRBV20-1,-,TRBD1,TRBJ2-1
CASSPPGEYLGGYTF,TGTGCCAGCTCACCACCGGGCGAGTATCTTGGTGGCTACACCTTC,TRBV18,-,-,TRBJ1-2
CARKQGLGQPQHF,TGCGCCAGGAAACAGGGGTTAGGTCAGCCCCAGCATTTT,TRBV5-1,-,TRBD1,TRBJ1-5
CASSPPGQGEEQYF,TGTGCCAGCAGTCCACCGGGACAGGGTGAAGAGCAGTACTTC,TRBV28,-,TRBD1,TRBJ2-7
CASSPVSGRQIADMQYF,TGTGCCAGCAGTCCCGTATCTGGCCGACAAATCGCAGATATGCAGTATTTT,TRBV12-3/TRBV12-4,-,-,TRBJ2-3
CASSPSHMVGSYGYTF,TGTGCCAGCAGCCCCTCTCACATGGTCGGGAGCTATGGCTACACCTTC,TRBV7-2,-,-,TRBJ1-2
CASSLRGQKLDTQYF,TGTGCCAGCAGCTTGCGGGGGCAAAAACTGGATACGCAGTATTTT,TRBV7-2,many,-,TRBJ2-3
CASSIDWTGGVSGYTF,TGTGCCAGTAGTATCGATTGGACAGGGGGCGTGAGTGGCTACACCTTC,TRBV19,few,TRBD1,TRBJ1-2
CASSLTAGARTGAFF,TGTGCCAGCAGCCTCACTGCGGGGGCGCGGACTGGAGCTTTCTTT,TRBV7-8,-,-,TRBJ1-1
CASSLGGNQETQYF,TGTGCCAGCAGCTTGGGAGGGAACCAAGAGACCCAGTACTTC,TRBV28,many,TRBD2,TRBJ2-5
CAGSPTGTGANVLTF,TGTGCCGGCAGCCCAACAGGGACTGGGGCCAACGTCCTGACTTTC,TRBV7-9,-,-,TRBJ2-6
CASRPAPGGNIQYF,TGCGCCAGCAGGCCAGCCCCTGGGGGAAACATTCAGTACTTC,TRBV23-1,-,-,TRBJ2-4
CGARDNTDTQYF,TGCGGTGCGCGGGACAACACAGATACGCAGTATTTT,TRBV20-1,-,-,TRBJ2-3
CASGVSGTIRGYTF,TGTGCCAGCGGTGTTTCCGGGACAATAAGGGGCTACACCTTC,TRBV28,-,-,TRBJ1-2
CASSHSGTGVRRNSPLHF,TGTGCCAGTAGTCATTCCGGGACAGGGGTCCGTCGTAATTCACCCCTCCACTTT,TRBV19,-,TRBD1,TRBJ1-6
CASSYFGGGLTQHF,TGTGCCAGCAGTTACTTCGGTGGAGGATTGACCCAGCATTTT,TRBV28,-,-,TRBJ1-5
CSAGSSGGAADTQYF,TGCAGTGCCGGTTCTAGCGGGGGGGCGGCAGATACGCAGTATTTT,TRBV20-1,many,TRBD2,TRBJ2-3
CASSELPGEPQHF,TGTGCCAGCAGTGAACTCCCAGGGGAGCCCCAGCATTTT,TRBV2,few,-,TRBJ1-5
CASRPSLAGGANNEQFF,TGTGCCAGCAGGCCCTCGTTAGCGGGGGGGGCTAACAATGAGCAGTTCTTC,TRBV28,-,TRBD2,TRBJ2-1
CASSPTRMGYNEQYF,TGTGCCAGCAGTCCGACCCGGATGGGCTACAATGAGCAGTACTTC,TRBV27,-,-,TRBJ2-7
CASSLGQGPYNEQFF,TGCGCCAGCAGCTTGGGTCAGGGACCCTACAATGAGCAGTTCTTC,TRBV5-1,many,-,TRBJ2-1
CASSLASDRVVPYEQYF,TGTGCCAGCAGCTTAGCTTCCGACAGGGTGGTTCCCTACGAGCAGTACTTC,TRBV7-2,many,TRBD1,TRBJ2-7
CASSYPPLEAFF,TGTGCCAGCAGTTACCCCCCGCTGGAAGCTTTCTTT,TRBV6-2/TRBV6-3,-,-,TRBJ1-1
CASSGLPNEQFF,TGTGCCAGCAGCGGATTACCCAATGAGCAGTTCTTC,TRBV7-9,few,-,TRBJ2-1